This is a list of T cell receptor beta chains from one sample in a study of neurological immune-mediated disorders. TCRdb analysed the 5' RACE reads with MiXCR anew, one entry per CDR3 protein. The sample carries some 77,000 distinct CDR3 sequences, about an eighth recorded once. Material for sequencing was PBMCs. The origin of the receptors is a female donor with HTLV-1-associated myelopathy (HAM/TSP). CDR3s include the opening cysteine and the closing phenylalanine or tryptophan. D genes are given only for firm matches.

V gene: TRBV7-9; J gene: TRBJ2-2; CDR3 length: 18; D gene: TRBD1; CDR3 protein: CASSAGWGQGRNTGELFF
V gene: TRBV4-2; J gene: TRBJ2-5; CDR3 length: 15; D gene: TRBD2; CDR3 protein: CASSQVQLAGETQYF
V gene: TRBV20-1; J gene: TRBJ1-1; CDR3 length: 12; D gene: .; CDR3 protein: CSARRRDTEAFF
V gene: TRBV28; J gene: TRBJ2-5; CDR3 length: 14; D gene: .; CDR3 protein: CASSLPPGASAQYF
V gene: TRBV5-1; J gene: TRBJ2-2; CDR3 length: 16; D gene: TRBD1; CDR3 protein: CASSLVAGQGAGELFF
V gene: TRBV6-2/TRBV6-3; J gene: TRBJ2-1; CDR3 length: 16; D gene: .; CDR3 protein: CASSYLGQGGYNEQFF
V gene: TRBV5-6; J gene: TRBJ2-3; CDR3 length: 14; D gene: .; CDR3 protein: CASSLETLADTQYF
V gene: TRBV20-1; J gene: TRBJ2-3; CDR3 length: 14; D gene: TRBD2; CDR3 protein: CSVKSSGARGTQYF
V gene: TRBV29-1; J gene: TRBJ2-7; CDR3 length: 12; D gene: .; CDR3 protein: CSVAVHSYEQYF
V gene: TRBV5-1; J gene: TRBJ2-7; CDR3 length: 18; D gene: TRBD1; CDR3 protein: CASSLNLPGQGGSYEQYF
V gene: TRBV20-1; J gene: TRBJ1-6; CDR3 length: 13; D gene: TRBD1; CDR3 protein: CSATTGAGSPLHF
V gene: TRBV5-1; J gene: TRBJ2-3; CDR3 length: 16; D gene: TRBD2; CDR3 protein: CASSLTSGALTDTQYF
V gene: TRBV18; J gene: TRBJ2-1; CDR3 length: 14; D gene: .; CDR3 protein: CASSPPREKDEQFF
V gene: TRBV7-9; J gene: TRBJ2-7; CDR3 length: 14; D gene: .; CDR3 protein: CASSFSPPIYEQYF
V gene: TRBV27; J gene: TRBJ2-7; CDR3 length: 13; D gene: .; CDR3 protein: CASSPTGFYEQYF
V gene: TRBV2; J gene: TRBJ1-4; CDR3 length: 12; D gene: .; CDR3 protein: CASNSGFEKLFF
V gene: TRBV5-1; J gene: TRBJ1-1; CDR3 length: 15; D gene: .; CDR3 protein: CASSDAEGQYTEAFF
V gene: TRBV10-3; J gene: TRBJ1-2; CDR3 length: 15; D gene: .; CDR3 protein: CAISESGVSPYGYTF
V gene: TRBV2; J gene: TRBJ2-1; CDR3 length: 16; D gene: TRBD1; CDR3 protein: CASSEILTGLRNEQFF
V gene: TRBV2; J gene: TRBJ2-7; CDR3 length: 14; D gene: TRBD1; CDR3 protein: CASSTGQGTYEQYF
V gene: TRBV27; J gene: TRBJ2-6; CDR3 length: 15; D gene: .; CDR3 protein: CASSSMGSGANVLTF
V gene: TRBV27; J gene: TRBJ2-1; CDR3 length: 18; D gene: .; CDR3 protein: CASSLKIPSEGSQYRQFF
V gene: TRBV7-3; J gene: TRBJ2-2; CDR3 length: 16; D gene: TRBD2; CDR3 protein: CASNPSGGPSTGELFF
V gene: TRBV5-6; J gene: TRBJ2-7; CDR3 length: 15; D gene: .; CDR3 protein: CASSLGPGRAYEQYF
V gene: TRBV3-1; J gene: TRBJ1-3; CDR3 length: 14; D gene: .; CDR3 protein: CASSQPSSGNTIYF
V gene: TRBV7-9; J gene: TRBJ2-5; CDR3 length: 13; D gene: .; CDR3 protein: CASSAEIQETQYF